The rows below give T cell receptor beta chains drawn from one sample of a study of early stage breast cancer tumors. The table came from immunoSEQ multiplex PCR; TCRdb's copy has only in-frame clones and leaves some out. The sample lists roughly 60,000 clones, over 65% occurring once. Sequencing used blood. The receptors here all came from a person aged 30 to 40 with breast cancer. Both conserved end residues are part of each CDR3. The D gene is left open where the match is weak. Not every row has a clone size; where given, it reads once, few, many or a size class.

TRBV5-4	few	TRBJ2-7	TRBD2	TGTGCCAGCAGTTCGACTAGCCGTTTTGATGAGCAGTACTTC	CASSSTSRFDEQYF
TRBV11-2	NA	TRBJ2-3	NA	TGTGCCAGCAGCGCCCAAGGGACCCCTAGCACAGATACGCAGTATTTT	CASSAQGTPSTDTQYF
TRBV7-9	NA	TRBJ1-1	NA	TGTGCCAGCAGCCCCCGTTTGGGGGCGAACACTGAAGCTTTCTTT	CASSPRLGANTEAFF
TRBV7-8	NA	TRBJ1-2	TRBD1	TGTGCCAGCAGTTCGCTACCGGGACAGTTGGGCTATGGCTACACCTTC	CASSSLPGQLGYGYTF
TRBV19	few	TRBJ2-7	TRBD1	TGTGCCAGTAGTATTACTGGGACAGGGGGCAACGAGCAGTACTTC	CASSITGTGGNEQYF
TRBV4-1	NA	TRBJ2-7	NA	TGCGCCAGCAGCCAAGCTGAGGACCGACGATACGAGCAGTACTTC	CASSQAEDRRYEQYF
TRBV7-8	NA	TRBJ2-5	NA	TGTGCCAGCAGCCAAGAACTGACTCAGGGGGGAGAGACCCAGTACTTC	CASSQELTQGGETQYF
TRBV9	NA	TRBJ2-1	NA	TGTGCCAGCACCCCGGGGTTCATCGAGAGCTCCTACAATGAGCAGTTCTTC	CASTPGFIESSYNEQFF
TRBV7-2	NA	TRBJ2-1	NA	TGTGCCAGCAAAGTCGGGGCGCGGGAGCAGTTCTTC	CASKVGAREQFF
TRBV19	NA	TRBJ1-2	NA	TGTGCCAGTAGTGAGTTGGGGAACTATGGCTACACCTTC	CASSELGNYGYTF
TRBV19	NA	TRBJ2-1	TRBD2	TGTGCCAGTAGTAGACTAGCGGGCGTATACAATGAGCAGTTCTTC	CASSRLAGVYNEQFF
TRBV4-3	NA	TRBJ2-3	TRBD2	TGCGCCAGCAGCCAAGATTGGGTATTGGGCGGGAGTGCGTCAGATACGCAGTATTTT	CASSQDWVLGGSASDTQYF